This T cell receptor beta chain emerged from a study of blood T cell repertoires in COVID-19. Study-wide background: The samples span acute and convalescent COVID-19 from the United States, Italy and Spain.

This clone has more than one count but fewer than ten. The CDR3 is 14 amino acids. Per germline, CDR1 MDHEN and CDR2 SYDVKM. The V gene lost 6 bases and the J gene lost 8 bases, with 16 bases spanning the gap. Libraries were prepared by immunoSEQ multiplex PCR; TCRdb keeps only in-frame clonotypes and omits some of them. The sample contains about 98,000 clones, around 90% of which appear only once. The sample comprised peripheral blood. This receptor was obtained from a man in his sixties or seventies with acute or convalescent COVID-19. The gene calls are TRBV28 and TRBJ1-4; weak D call: TRBD1 (6 bases). The CDR3 region has the DNA TGTGCCAGCAGCCCAACAGGGTTGGAGGAAAAACTGTTTTTT. Amino acids: CASSPTGLEEKLFF.